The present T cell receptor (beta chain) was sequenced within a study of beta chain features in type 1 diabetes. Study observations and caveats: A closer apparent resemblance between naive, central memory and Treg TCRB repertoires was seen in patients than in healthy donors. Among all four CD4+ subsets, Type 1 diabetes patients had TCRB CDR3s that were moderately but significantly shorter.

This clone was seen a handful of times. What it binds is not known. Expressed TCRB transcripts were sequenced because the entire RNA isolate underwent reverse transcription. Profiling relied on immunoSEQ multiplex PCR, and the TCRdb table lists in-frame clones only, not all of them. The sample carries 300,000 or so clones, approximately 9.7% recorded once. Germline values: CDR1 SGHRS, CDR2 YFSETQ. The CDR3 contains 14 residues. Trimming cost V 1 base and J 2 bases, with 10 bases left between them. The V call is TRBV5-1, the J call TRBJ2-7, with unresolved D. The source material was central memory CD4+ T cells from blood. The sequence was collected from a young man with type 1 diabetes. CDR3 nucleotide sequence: TGCGCCAGCAGCTTGCGGGTACAGACCTACGAGCAGTACTTC. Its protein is CASSLRVQTYEQYF.